The clone carrying this T cell receptor beta chain was found once. TCRdb re-called the reads with MiXCR, one entry per CDR3 protein. The top ten hold roughly 10% of the sample, which has approximately 500,000 distinct CDR3 sequences, approximately 10% seen once. The germline gives CDR1 LGHDT, CDR2 YNNKEL (reference sequence). Trimming took 5 bases from V and 7 from J; bases not matched to a gene: 10. The CDR3 totals 15 residues. This specimen belongs to a study of T cell repertoires in cytomegalovirus infection. Sequencing used PBMCs. The source is a human donor in good health (CMV status not recorded). Some clones in this sample may be carry-over from other donors' samples. The chain employs TRBV3-1 and TRBJ1-2; 10 bases map to TRBD1. The CDR3: CASSNRDRGIGGYTF. The CDR3 DNA reads as TGTGCCAGCAGCAACCGGGACAGGGGAATCGGTGGCTACACCTTC.